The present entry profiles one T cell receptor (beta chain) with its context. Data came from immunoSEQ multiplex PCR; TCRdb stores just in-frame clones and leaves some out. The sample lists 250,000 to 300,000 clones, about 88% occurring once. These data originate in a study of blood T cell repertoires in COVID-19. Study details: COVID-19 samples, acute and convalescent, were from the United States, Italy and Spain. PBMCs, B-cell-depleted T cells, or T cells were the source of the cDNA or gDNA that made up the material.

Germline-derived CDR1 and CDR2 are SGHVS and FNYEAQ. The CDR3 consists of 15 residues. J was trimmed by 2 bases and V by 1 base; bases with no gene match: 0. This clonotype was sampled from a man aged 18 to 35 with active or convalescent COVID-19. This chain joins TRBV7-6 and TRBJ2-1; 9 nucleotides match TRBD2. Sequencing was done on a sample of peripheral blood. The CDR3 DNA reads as TGTGCCAGCAGCTTAGGCGGGGGGGCCTACAATGAGCAGTTCTTC. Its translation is CASSLGGGAYNEQFF.